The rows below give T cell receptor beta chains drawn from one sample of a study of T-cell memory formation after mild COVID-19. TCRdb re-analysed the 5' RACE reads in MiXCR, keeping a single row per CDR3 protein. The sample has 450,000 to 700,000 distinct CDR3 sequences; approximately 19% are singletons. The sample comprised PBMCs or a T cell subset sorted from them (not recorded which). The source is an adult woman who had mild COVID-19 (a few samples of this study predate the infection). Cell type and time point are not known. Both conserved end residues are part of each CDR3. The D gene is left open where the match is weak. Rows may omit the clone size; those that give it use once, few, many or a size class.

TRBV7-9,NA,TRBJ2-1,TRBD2,TGTGCCAGCAGCTTAGCTAGGACTAGCGGGGACCACAATGAGCAGTTCTTC,CASSLARTSGDHNEQFF
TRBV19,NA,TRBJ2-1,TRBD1,TGTGCCAGTAGTAGCACAGGGGGCGGCAATGAGCAGTTCTTC,CASSSTGGGNEQFF
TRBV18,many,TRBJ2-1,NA,TGTGCCAGCTCACCCCAAGCGAGCTCCTACAATGAGCAGTTCTTC,CASSPQASSYNEQFF
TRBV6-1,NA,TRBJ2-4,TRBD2,TGTGCCAGCAGTGTGTCGAGCGGGGTATCCAAAAACATTCAGTACTTC,CASSVSSGVSKNIQYF
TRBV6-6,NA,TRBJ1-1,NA,TGTGCCAGCAGTTTCACGTCCGGGGGGAACACTGAAGCTTTCTTT,CASSFTSGGNTEAFF
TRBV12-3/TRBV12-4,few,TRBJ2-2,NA,TGTGCCCTGGGGCAGACGAACACCGGGGAGCTGTTTTTT,CALGQTNTGELFF
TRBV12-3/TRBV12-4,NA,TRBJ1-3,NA,TGTGCCAGTACTGTCTCTGGAAACACCATATATTTT,CASTVSGNTIYF
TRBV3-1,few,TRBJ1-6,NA,TGTGCCGCATCGGCGAGCGGGCGATCACCCCTCCACTTT,CAASASGRSPLHF
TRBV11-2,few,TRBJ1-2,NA,TGTGCCAGCAGCTTAGAGAGTAATGGCTACACCTTC,CASSLESNGYTF
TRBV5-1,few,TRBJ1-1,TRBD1,TGCGCCAGCAGCTACGGGACAGCTATGAACACTGAAGCTTTCTTT,CASSYGTAMNTEAFF
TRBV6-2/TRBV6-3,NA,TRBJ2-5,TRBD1,TGTGCCAGCGGGACAGTGGAGACCCAGTACTTC,CASGTVETQYF
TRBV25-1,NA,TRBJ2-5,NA,TGTGCCAGCAGTGGCGGTCAATGGTTACAAGAGACCCAGTACTTC,CASSGGQWLQETQYF
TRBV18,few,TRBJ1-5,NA,TGTGCCAGCTCCCCTACGGATAGCAATCAGCCCCAGCATTTT,CASSPTDSNQPQHF
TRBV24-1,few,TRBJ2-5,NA,TGTGCCACCAGTGCCCTGGACTCGAACCAAGAGACCCAGTACTTC,CATSALDSNQETQYF
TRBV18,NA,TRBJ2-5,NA,TGTGCCAGCTCACCGTCCAGGCGGGAGACCCAGTACTTC,CASSPSRRETQYF
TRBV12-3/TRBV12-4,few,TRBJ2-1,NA,TGTGCCAGCAGTTTAGGTAGCGGAAGGGGGGGTGAGCAGTTCTTC,CASSLGSGRGGEQFF
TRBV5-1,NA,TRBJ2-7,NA,TGCGCCAGCAGCTTGTCAGGCCAACTCTACGAGCAGTACTTC,CASSLSGQLYEQYF
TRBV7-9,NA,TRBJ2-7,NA,TGTGCCAGCAGCTCACAGACAGAATCCTACGAGCAGTACTTC,CASSSQTESYEQYF
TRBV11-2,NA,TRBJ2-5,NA,TGTGCCAGCAGCTTAGGGCTAGCTCGAGAGACCCAGTACTTC,CASSLGLARETQYF
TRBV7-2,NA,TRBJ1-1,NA,TGTGCCAGCAGCTTAGGAGGGGCGCTCGTGAACACTGAAGCTTTCTTT,CASSLGGALVNTEAFF
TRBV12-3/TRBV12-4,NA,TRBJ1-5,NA,TGTGCCAGCAGTTTCTGGGCAGGGAATCAGCCCCAGCATTTT,CASSFWAGNQPQHF
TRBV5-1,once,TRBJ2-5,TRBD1,TGCGCCAGCAGCTTTTCAGGGGGCTTGTACCAAGAGACCCAGTACTTC,CASSFSGGLYQETQYF
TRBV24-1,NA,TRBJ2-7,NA,TGTGCCACCAGTGGTCGGGCAGGCGAAACCTACGAGCAGTACTTC,CATSGRAGETYEQYF
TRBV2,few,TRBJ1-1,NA,TGTGCCAGCAGTGAAGCGCGGCTGAACACTGAAGCTTTCTTT,CASSEARLNTEAFF
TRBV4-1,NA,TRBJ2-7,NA,TGCGCCAGCAGCCTCCGGGCCGACTCCTACGAGCAGTACTTC,CASSLRADSYEQYF
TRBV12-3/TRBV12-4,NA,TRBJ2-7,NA,TGTGCCAGCAGTTCTAAGGGAGGTGGACGCTACGAGCAGTACTTC,CASSSKGGGRYEQYF
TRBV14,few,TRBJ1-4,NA,TGTGCCAGCAGCGACCGGACACTCAAGTCTTTTGAAAAACTGTTTTTT,CASSDRTLKSFEKLFF
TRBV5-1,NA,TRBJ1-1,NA,TGCGCCAGCAGCTTGGGTACGGACACTGAAGCTTTCTTT,CASSLGTDTEAFF
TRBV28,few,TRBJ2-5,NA,TGTGCCAGCCTAGGCTTCCCTAGCGAGGAGACCCAGTACTTC,CASLGFPSEETQYF
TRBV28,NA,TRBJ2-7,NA,TGTGCCAGCAGTTTCCCCGATAGCTCCTACGAGCAGTACTTC,CASSFPDSSYEQYF
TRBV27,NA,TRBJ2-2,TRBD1,TGTGCCAGCAGCCGGGGACAGGGGGCTTTATACGGGGAGCTGTTTTTT,CASSRGQGALYGELFF
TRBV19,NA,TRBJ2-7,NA,TGTGCCAGTAGTATAGGTGGGATAGGGCCCTACGAGCAGTACTTC,CASSIGGIGPYEQYF
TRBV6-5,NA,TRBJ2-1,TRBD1,TGTGCCAGCAGTCGGGATTCACAGGGGGGGCAGTTCTTC,CASSRDSQGGQFF
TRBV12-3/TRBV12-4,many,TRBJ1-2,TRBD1,TGTGCCAGCAGGCGCAGGGGGACAGGGGAAAACGGCTACACCTTC,CASRRRGTGENGYTF
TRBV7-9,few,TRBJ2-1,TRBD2,TGTGCCAGCAGCTCCCCAGATTCAATGGGGCTAGCGGGAGTCAGTGAGCAGTTCTTC,CASSSPDSMGLAGVSEQFF
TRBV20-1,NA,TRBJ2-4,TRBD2,TGCAGTGCTAGAGACAACTCGGGACTAGCGGGGGCCCTCAAAAACATTCAGTACTTC,CSARDNSGLAGALKNIQYF
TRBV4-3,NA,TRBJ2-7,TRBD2,TGCGCCAGCAGCCAAGAGACGGGACTAGCGGGAGGTGGTGACGAGCAGTACTTC,CASSQETGLAGGGDEQYF
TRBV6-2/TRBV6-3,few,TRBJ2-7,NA,TGTGCCAGCAGTTCTTCAACCCCTGCGGGGAGGATCTACGAGCAGTACTTC,CASSSSTPAGRIYEQYF
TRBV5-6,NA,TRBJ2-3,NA,TGTGCCAGCAGCTTGATTCTGGTTGGAACAGATACGCAGTATTTT,CASSLILVGTDTQYF
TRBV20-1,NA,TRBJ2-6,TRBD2,TGCAGTGCTAGAGATCCCCTAGCGGGAGGGTCTGGGGCCAACGTCCTGACTTTC,CSARDPLAGGSGANVLTF
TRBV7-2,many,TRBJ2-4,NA,TGTGCCAGCAGTCGGCAGGCCCGAGCCAAAAACATTCAGTACTTC,CASSRQARAKNIQYF
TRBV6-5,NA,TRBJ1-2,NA,TGTGCCAGCAGTTACTCGTACAGATCTAACTATGGCTACACCTTC,CASSYSYRSNYGYTF
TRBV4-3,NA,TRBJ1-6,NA,TGCGCCAGCAGCCAAGGGGGACCAGACTCATCGCCCCTCCACTTT,CASSQGGPDSSPLHF
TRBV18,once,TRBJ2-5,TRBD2,TGTGCCAGCTCACCACCGGGGACTAGCCAGACGGGGACCCAGTACTTC,CASSPPGTSQTGTQYF
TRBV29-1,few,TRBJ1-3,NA,TGCAGCGTTGCCCCGGGAACTGGAAACACCATATATTTT,CSVAPGTGNTIYF
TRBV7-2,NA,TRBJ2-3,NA,TGTGCCAGCAGCTTGAGCGGGCTTACCACAGATACGCAGTATTTT,CASSLSGLTTDTQYF